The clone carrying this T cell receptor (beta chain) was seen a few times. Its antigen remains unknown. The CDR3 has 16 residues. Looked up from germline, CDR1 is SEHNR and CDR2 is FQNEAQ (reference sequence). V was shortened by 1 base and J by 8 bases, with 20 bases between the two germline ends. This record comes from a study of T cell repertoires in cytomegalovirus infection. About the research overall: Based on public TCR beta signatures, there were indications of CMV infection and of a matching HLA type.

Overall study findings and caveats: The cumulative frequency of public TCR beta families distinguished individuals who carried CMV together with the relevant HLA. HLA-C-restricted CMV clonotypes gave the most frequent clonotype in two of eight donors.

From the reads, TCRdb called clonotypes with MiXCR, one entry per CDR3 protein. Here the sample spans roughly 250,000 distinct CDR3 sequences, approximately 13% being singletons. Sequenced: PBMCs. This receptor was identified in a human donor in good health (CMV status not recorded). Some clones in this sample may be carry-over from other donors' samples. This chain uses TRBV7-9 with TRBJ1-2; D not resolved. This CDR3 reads CASSLGAAAGFGGYTF. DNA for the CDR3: TGTGCCAGCAGCTTAGGTGCAGCGGCGGGGTTCGGCGGCTACACCTTC.